The next 9 T cell receptor beta chains were all read from a single sample in a study of shared clonotypes between healthy human individuals. Repertoires were generated with immunoSEQ multiplex PCR, while TCRdb's copy carries only in-frame clones and drops some. The repertoire holds more than 2 million clones, roughly 94% seen once, with 0.13% in the top ten. Input material: naive CD4+ T cells sorted from blood. Subset given: CD45RA+ positively selected. Receptor source: a man aged 18 to 29 in good health.

The rearrangement uses TRBV6-6 and TRBJ1-1; D uncertain. This CDR3 contains 15 residues. Trimming took 0 bases from V and 0 from J, leaving 8 bases between them. Germline CDR1 reads MNHNY; CDR2 reads SVGAGI (reference sequence). CDR3 bases: TGTGCCAGCAGTTACTCACAGCCCATGAACACTGAAGCTTTCTTT. Its translation is CASSYSQPMNTEAFF.

The genes are TRBV6-1 and TRBJ2-1; tentatively, D is TRBD1 (6 bases). Germline V CDR1 and CDR2: MNHNS, SASEGT. V dropped 8 bases and J dropped 4 bases, with 15 bases sitting between them. The CDR3 totals 14 residues. The CDR3 region is CASHPGQRYNEQFF. Here the CDR3 DNA reads TGTGCCAGCCACCCCGGACAGAGGTACAATGAGCAGTTCTTC.

For the CDR3, the DNA is TGCGCCAGCAGCCAAGCAGATAAGAGAACCCAGTACTTC. The encoded protein is CASSQADKRTQYF. This chain connects TRBV4-1 to TRBJ2-5; D is ambiguous. In germline, CDR1 is MGHRA, CDR2 YSYEKL. The V and J ends lost 1 base and 8 bases respectively, with 11 bases between them. The CDR3 consists of 13 residues.

V and J are TRBV6-5 and TRBJ1-4, with D unclear. Deletions cut 6 bases from V and 6 bases from J, with 14 bases between. This CDR3 spans 14 amino acids. Germline CDR1 MNHEY, CDR2 SVGAGI. CDR3 in DNA: TGTGCCAGCAGCCCAAACAGTTTCCATGAAAAACTGTTTTTT. Its protein product is CASSPNSFHEKLFF.

V usage is TRBV5-1 and J usage is TRBJ1-1; a possible D gene is TRBD1 (5 bases). The V gene lost 0 bases and the J gene lost 11 bases, with 17 bases spanning the gap. From germline, CDR1 is SGHRS and CDR2 YFSETQ. The CDR3 is 14 residues long. The CDR3 sequence is CASSLGPTEGEAFF. CDR3 bases: TGCGCCAGCAGCTTGGGGCCGACCGAAGGGGAGGCTTTCTTT.

The chain is built from TRBV16 and TRBJ2-3; D unclear. V was pared by 2 bases and J by 8 bases, with 8 bases between. The CDR3 spans 12 residues. Germline V lookup: CDR1 KGHSY, CDR2 FQNENV. CDR3 sequence (DNA): TGTGCCAGCAGCCAAAAGGGCGGTACGCAGTATTTT. Its translation: CASSQKGGTQYF.

CDR3 coding DNA: TGTGCCAGCAGCTTAATGGCTAGCGGGAGCACAGATACGCAGTATTTT. Encoded protein: CASSLMASGSTDTQYF. The rearrangement uses TRBV7-3 and TRBJ2-3; 8 bases match TRBD2. The V gene end was trimmed by 1 base and the J gene end by 0 bases; junction bases not matched to a gene: 3. The CDR3 is 16 residues long. CDR1 is SGHTA, CDR2 FQGTGA, per germline.

V and J are TRBV5-8 and TRBJ1-2, with 7 bases matching TRBD1. Germline values: CDR1 SGHTS, CDR2 YDEGEE. The CDR3 covers 15 residues. The trim removed 3 bases at V and 1 base at J, leaving 6 bases unmatched. The CDR3 region has the DNA TGTGCCAGCAGCTACGGGACAGCGATTAACTATGGCTACACCTTC. Protein: CASSYGTAINYGYTF. Using reference TRBV5-8 and TRBJ1-2 for the parts outside the CDR3, the full variable domain is EAGVTQSPTHLIKTRGQQATLRCSPISGHTSVYWYQQALGLGLQFLLWYDEGEERNRGNFPPRFSGRQFPNYSSELNVNALELEDSALYLCASSYGTAINYGYTFGSGTRLTVV.

V is TRBV2 and J is TRBJ1-1, with D maybe TRBD1 (5 bases). The CDR3 contains 12 residues. Germline CDR1 is SNHLY and CDR2 is FYNNEI. The ends were cut back, 11 bases at V and 1 base at J, with 11 bases in the middle. The CDR3 here is CASGTGNTEAFF. The CDR3 DNA follows: TGTGCCTCGGGGACGGGGAACACTGAAGCTTTCTTT.